This entry describes one T cell receptor beta chain. What it binds is unknown. The data were taken from a study of PD-1 blockade in classical Hodgkin lymphoma. Overall study results and limits: The origin of the repertoire differences remains undefined, with disease activity or prior therapy as possible causes.

V gave up 5 bases and J gave up 3 bases, with 24 bases separating them. This CDR3 has 18 amino acids. Germline CDR1 and CDR2: MNHEY and SMNVEV (reference sequence). The time point was: cycle 4 day 1 (C4D1), after six to seven weeks of nivolumab. Each and every patient relapsed after autologous stem cell transplantation, and patients got differing brentuximab vedotin exposure. Negative magnetic selection isolated CD4+ T cells from thawed PBMCs. Sequencing was performed with immunoSEQ multiplex PCR; in TCRdb, only in-frame clones are kept and a portion is missing. This sample has roughly 30,000 clones, with around 85% found just once.

The source was CD4+ T cells from blood, collected before the fourth cycle of nivolumab. The rearrangement links TRBV27 to TRBJ2-3; a weak D match, TRBD2 (6 bases). The TCR originated in a human donor with classical Hodgkin lymphoma. The DNA for the CDR3 is TGTGCCAGCAGTCCCACCCCGCCGAGACTAGGATTTACAGATACGCAGTATTTT. Its protein product is CASSPTPPRLGFTDTQYF.